A single sample gave rise to the 2 T cell receptor beta chains below, sequenced in a study of response to subunit inactivated influenza vaccine. TCRdb reprocessed the RT-PCR reads via MiXCR and lists one record per CDR3 protein. The data contain under 850,000 distinct CDR3 sequences, roughly 18% of them singletons. Sequencing used PBMCs from blood, obtained 4 to 6 days after vaccination. Source of these receptors: a middle-aged man who received an inactivated influenza vaccine.

In its sample, this clonotype was seen a few times. The chain carries TRBV6-5 and TRBJ2-7, with 7 nucleotides matching TRBD1. Looked up from germline, CDR1 is MNHEY and CDR2 is SVGAGI. V lost 6 bases and J lost 4; bases outside the gene matches: 12. The CDR3 length is 15 residues. The CDR3 region is CASRYGTARVYEQYF. The CDR3 bases are TGTGCCAGCAGGTACGGGACAGCTCGGGTGTACGAGCAGTACTTC.

This clonotype has just a few counts. V gene TRBV6-5 combines with J gene TRBJ2-1; 8 nucleotides match TRBD2. The CDR3 has 17 amino acids. V lost 0 bases, J lost 10 bases, and 14 bases stayed unmatched. Per germline, CDR1 MNHEY and CDR2 SVGAGI. The CDR3 region is CASSYSSPLAAAGEQFF. The CDR3 DNA follows: TGTGCCAGCAGTTACTCGTCTCCACTAGCGGCCGCGGGGGAGCAGTTCTTC.